The 19 T cell receptor beta chains below were found in one sample sequenced in a study of neurological immune-mediated disorders. TCRdb reprocessed the 5' RACE reads with MiXCR, giving one entry per CDR3 protein. The sample yields around 30,000 distinct CDR3 sequences, approximately 15% seen once. Time point here: technical triplicate 3. Sequencing input: CD4+ T cells from blood. These TCRs come from a female donor with HTLV-1-associated myelopathy (HAM/TSP).

This clonotype was seen many times. The CDR3 sequence is CASSLETSYGYTF. The CDR3 coding sequence is TGCGCCAGCAGCTTAGAGACAAGCTATGGCTACACCTTC. This rearrangement joins TRBV5-1 to TRBJ1-2; D uncertain. Germline-derived CDR1 and CDR2 are SGHRS and YFSETQ. The CDR3 runs 13 residues. The V and J ends lost 2 bases and 4 bases respectively, with 9 bases between them. The whole variable domain, filled in from reference TRBV5-1 and TRBJ1-2, reads KAGVTQTPRYLIKTRGQQVTLSCSPISGHRSVSWYQQTPGQGLQFLFEYFSETQRNKGNFPGRFSGRQFSNSRSEMNVSTLELGDSALYLCASSLETSYGYTFGSGTRLTVV.

This clonotype has only one observation. This chain joins TRBV7-2 and TRBJ2-3, with 7 bases aligning to TRBD1. The V and J ends lost 2 bases and 9 bases, in that order; junction bases with no gene match: 8. Germline CDR1 and CDR2: SGHTA and FQGNSA. The CDR3 extends over 14 amino acids. The CDR3 protein is CASSLRYRDSTQYF. In nucleotides, the CDR3 is TGTGCCAGCAGCTTAAGATACCGGGACAGCACGCAGTATTTT. Full variable domain (rest looked up from reference TRBV7-2 and TRBJ2-3): GAGVSQSPSNKVTEKGKDVELRCDPISGHTALYWYRQSLGQGLEFLIYFQGNSAPDKSGLPSDRFSAERTGGSVSTLTIQRTQQEDSAVYLCASSLRYRDSTQYFGPGTRLTVL.

This clonotype was detected many times. The CDR3 here is CASSLNVDRNTEAFF. In DNA, the CDR3 is TGCGCCAGCAGCTTAAACGTGGACAGGAACACTGAAGCTTTCTTT. The rearrangement links TRBV5-1 to TRBJ1-1; a weak D match, TRBD1 (6 bases). Germline assignment: CDR1 SGHRS and CDR2 YFSETQ. Trimming took 2 bases from V and 1 from J, leaving 12 bases between them. The CDR3 extends over 15 amino acids. The full variable domain, with the rest looked up from reference TRBV5-1 and TRBJ1-1, is KAGVTQTPRYLIKTRGQQVTLSCSPISGHRSVSWYQQTPGQGLQFLFEYFSETQRNKGNFPGRFSGRQFSNSRSEMNVSTLELGDSALYLCASSLNVDRNTEAFFGQGTRLTVV.

This clonotype was detected ten times or more. The gene calls are TRBV6-1 and TRBJ2-2, with TRBD1 identical over 10 bases. CDR1 is MNHNS, CDR2 SASEGT, per germline. The junction had 9 bases not matched to a gene; V was cut back by 6 bases and J by 5 bases. The CDR3 spans 16 residues. CDR3 nucleotide sequence: TGTGCCAGCAGCGTTACGGGACAGGGGAGAACCGGGGAGCTGTTTTTT. The encoded protein is CASSVTGQGRTGELFF.

This clonotype was recorded at least ten times. The rearrangement joins TRBV6-1 to TRBJ1-4; D not certain. From germline, CDR1 is MNHNS and CDR2 SASEGT. The CDR3 spans 10 residues. Trimming stripped 6 bases from V and 8 bases from J, with 4 bases between. CDR3 loop: CASSTEKLFF. CDR3 nucleotides: TGTGCCAGCAGCACCGAAAAACTGTTTTTT.

By sample fraction, this clonotype is medium-sized (0.01 to 0.1%). The chain joins TRBV5-1 to TRBJ2-5; D is perhaps TRBD1 (6 bases). The CDR3 extends over 13 amino acids. Germline V lookup: CDR1 SGHRS, CDR2 YFSETQ. V lost 4 bases and J 5 bases, leaving 12 bases between the germline ends. CDR3: CASSNQGWETQYF. Here the CDR3 DNA reads TGCGCCAGCAGCAACCAGGGGTGGGAGACCCAGTACTTC.

This clonotype was found many times. This chain joins TRBV6-5 and TRBJ1-1; weak D call: TRBD1 (6 bases). V lost 11 bases, J lost 4 bases, and 20 bases lay in between. This CDR3 is 14 amino acids long. Germline V gene sequence: CDR1 MNHEY, CDR2 SVGAGI. This CDR3 reads CASIGGAVLTEAFF. The CDR3, as DNA: TGTGCCTCGATCGGGGGCGCAGTACTCACTGAAGCTTTCTTT.

This clonotype was found many times. This chain joins TRBV6-5 and TRBJ1-4; no clear D gene. In germline, CDR1 is MNHEY, CDR2 SVGAGI. The CDR3 consists of 15 residues. V was cut by 1 base and J by 5 bases, with 11 bases left in between. The CDR3 reads CASSYFNRVNEKLFF. CDR3 DNA: TGTGCCAGCAGTTACTTCAACCGCGTGAATGAAAAACTGTTTTTT.

In its sample, this clonotype was seen many times. The chain's CDR3 is CASGLLFRGRRPRNYGYTF. The DNA of the CDR3 is TGTGCTAGTGGTTTGTTGTTCCGGGGAAGGAGACCCCGAAACTATGGCTACACCTTC. The chain has TRBV12-5 and TRBJ1-2; D is unclear. The germline V and J ends were trimmed by 2 bases and 2 bases, with 24 bases remaining between them. Germline loops: CDR1 LGHNT, CDR2 FRNRAP. The CDR3 sequence is 19 residues long.

A word on this clonotype: The limits of the CDR3 on the DNA are not certain, so only TCRdb's listed CDR3 is given. This sequence joins TRBV9 and TRBJ2-7; TRBD1 reflects the table's D call only, with no check against the DNA. The germline gives CDR1 SGDLS, CDR2 YYNGEE. The CDR3 extends over 18 residues, inclusive of both ends. CDR3: CASSIYLCSVDPGGKQYF.

This clonotype was found many times. This chain joins TRBV2 and TRBJ2-1; 8 bases are a match to TRBD1. This CDR3 is built from 14 residues. The ends lost 5 bases at V and 8 bases at J; junction bases unmatched: 8. CDR1 and CDR2 from the germline V gene are SNHLY and FYNNEI. In DNA form, the CDR3 reads TGTGCCAGCAGTCCCGGGACAGGTCTTGATGAGCAGTTCTTC. This encodes CASSPGTGLDEQFF.

This clonotype was counted at least ten times. This sequence joins TRBV7-9 and TRBJ2-1; 7 bases align to TRBD1. The CDR3 sequence is 12 residues long. The germline CDR1 and CDR2 sequences are SEHNR and FQNEAQ (reference sequence). The J segment lost 3 bases and the V segment lost 11 bases, leaving 4 bases of the junction unmatched. The CDR3 region is CAEQGIYNEQFF. CDR3 nucleotides: TGTGCCGAACAGGGGATCTACAATGAGCAGTTCTTC. Using reference TRBV7-9 and TRBJ2-1 for the parts outside the CDR3, the full variable domain is DTGVSQNPRHKITKRGQNVTFRCDPISEHNRLYWYRQTLGQGPEFLTYFQNEAQLEKSRLLSDRFSAERPKGSFSTLEIQRTEQGDSAMYLCAEQGIYNEQFFGPGTRLTVL.

This clonotype was seen ten or more times. The rearrangement links TRBV20-1 to TRBJ2-1; 11 nucleotides match TRBD2. Losses at the gene ends were 5 bases for V and 4 bases for J; bases not matched to a gene: 10. This CDR3 has 16 residues. CDR1 and CDR2 (germline): DFQATT, SNEGSKA (reference sequence). CDR3 protein: CSAATSGTSGYNEQFF. The DNA of the CDR3 is TGCAGTGCTGCCACGTCTGGGACTAGCGGTTACAATGAGCAGTTCTTC.

In this sample, this clonotype turned up many times. DNA for the CDR3: TGTGCCAGCTCATCCGTCAACTATGGCTACACCTTC. This gives the protein CASSSVNYGYTF. J is TRBJ1-2 and V is TRBV18; D not certain. CDR1 is KGHSH and CDR2 is LQKENI in the germline V gene. The CDR3 is 12 residues long. With 5 bases removed from V and 2 bases from J, the gap between germline ends came to 6 bases.

Many counts were recorded for this clonotype. The chain carries TRBV18 and TRBJ2-5; TRBD1 aligns across 7 bases. In germline, CDR1 is KGHSH, CDR2 LQKENI. The CDR3 is made up of 14 amino acids. V lost 4 bases to trimming and J lost 4 bases; unmatched junction nucleotides: 6. DNA for the CDR3: TGTGCCAGCTCACGAGGGGGCCAAGGAGAGACCCAGTACTTC. Protein product: CASSRGGQGETQYF.

This clonotype was detected ten times or more. The chain carries TRBV11-2 and TRBJ2-3; D is unresolved. The CDR3 loop spans 12 amino acids. Per germline, CDR1 SGHAT and CDR2 FQNNGV. Deletions cut 2 bases from V and 6 bases from J, with 6 bases between. The CDR3 is CASSLRRDTQYF. CDR3 in DNA: TGTGCCAGCAGCTTAAGGCGTGATACGCAGTATTTT.

A word on this clonotype: One end of the junction varies from germline; a read error may be responsible. The J gene is TRBJ2-6, the V gene TRBV9; no clear D. From germline, CDR1 is SGDLS and CDR2 YYNGEE. This CDR3 is 16 amino acids long. CDR3 nucleotide sequence: TGTGCCAGCAGCGCAACCGGGTCTCGCCGGGTCAACGTCCTGAATTTC. Encoded protein: CASSATGSRRVNVLNF.

This clonotype has ten or more counts. The chain couples TRBV6-2 or TRBV6-3 to TRBJ1-6; the D gene is possibly TRBD1 (6 bases). V was shortened by 2 bases and J by 7 bases, with 12 bases between the two germline ends. Germline V CDR1 and CDR2: MNHEY, SVGEGT. CDR3 length: 15 amino acids. CDR3 amino acids: CASSYRRGNNSPLHF. CDR3 in DNA: TGTGCCAGCAGTTACAGAAGGGGGAACAATTCACCCCTCCACTTT.

This clonotype was detected ten times or more. The V and J genes are TRBV30 and TRBJ2-3, with D unresolved. Between the trimmed V and J ends, which lost 1 base and 6 bases, there was a span of 5 bases. The germline CDR1 and CDR2 sequences are GTSNPN and SVGIG (reference sequence). The CDR3 has 11 residues. The CDR3 region is CAWSGGDTQYF. The DNA for the CDR3 is TGTGCCTGGAGTGGCGGTGATACGCAGTATTTT.